A selection of T cell receptor beta chains follows, all from one sample in a study of blood T cells in healthy people across ages. Each CDR3 protein is one row after TCRdb ran MiXCR on the 5' RACE reads. This table has roughly 930,000 distinct CDR3 sequences, approximately 49% appearing once. The sequenced sample consisted of blood. Receptor source: a young man in good health. Each CDR3 is given with its conserved first and last residue. A clone size is listed for some rows: how often the clone was seen (once, few, many), or a class if it is expanded.

V: TRBV28
size: .
CDR3: CASSRWLNRLDTQYF

V: TRBV7-9
size: .
CDR3: CASSLSPLGEQYF

V: TRBV3-1
size: few
CDR3: CASSEGFGNEQFF

V: TRBV27
size: .
CDR3: CATRGTGQSEAFF

V: TRBV27
size: .
CDR3: CASSLGLLNSPLHF

V: TRBV20-1
size: many
CDR3: CSAVAGTGTEAFF

V: TRBV6-2/TRBV6-3
size: .
CDR3: CASSYIPSGLVYEQYF

V: TRBV20-1
size: few
CDR3: CSGQGLGEQYF

V: TRBV2
size: few
CDR3: CASSPDGPYEQYF

V: TRBV24-1
size: few
CDR3: CATSERTGGTNEKLFF

V: TRBV30
size: .
CDR3: CAWTHPAEVTDTQYF